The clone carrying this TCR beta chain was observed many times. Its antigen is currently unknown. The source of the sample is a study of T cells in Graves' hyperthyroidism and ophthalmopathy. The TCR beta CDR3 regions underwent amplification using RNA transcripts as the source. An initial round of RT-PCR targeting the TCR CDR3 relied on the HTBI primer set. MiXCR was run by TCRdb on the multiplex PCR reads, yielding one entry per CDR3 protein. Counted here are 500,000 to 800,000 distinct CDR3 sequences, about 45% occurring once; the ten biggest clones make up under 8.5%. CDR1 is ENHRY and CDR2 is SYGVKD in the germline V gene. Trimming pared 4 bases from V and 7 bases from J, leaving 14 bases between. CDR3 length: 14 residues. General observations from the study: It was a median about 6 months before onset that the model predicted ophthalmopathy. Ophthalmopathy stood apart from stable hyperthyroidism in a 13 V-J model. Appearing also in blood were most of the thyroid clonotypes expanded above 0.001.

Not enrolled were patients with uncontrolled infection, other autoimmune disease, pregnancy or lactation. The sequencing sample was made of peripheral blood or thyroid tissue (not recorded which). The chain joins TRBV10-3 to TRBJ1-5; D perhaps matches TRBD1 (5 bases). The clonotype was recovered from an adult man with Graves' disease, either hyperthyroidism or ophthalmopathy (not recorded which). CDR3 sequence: CAISVAGGQQPQHF. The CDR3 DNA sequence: TGTGCCATCAGTGTGGCAGGAGGACAACAGCCCCAGCATTTT.